The 29 T cell receptor beta chains in this list originate from one sample, sequenced in a study of T cells in Graves' hyperthyroidism and ophthalmopathy (dated by TCRdb to about 2019). Library preparation was by multiplex PCR. The sequencing machine was an Illumina HiSeq 2000. TCR beta CDR3 regions were amplified from RNA transcripts. The TCR CDR3 was subjected to a first round of RT-PCR using the HTBI primer set and the Qiagen OneStep RT-PCR kit. TCRdb reprocessed the public reads (quality trimming at Q25 with fastp, clone calling with MiXCR) and kept in-frame beta chains. Each entry merges the rows of one CDR3 protein and shows their most common DNA and genes. The sample table records about 590,000 distinct CDR3 sequences; roughly 14% of these occur just once. The ten most abundant clones make up under 8% of the sample. The specimen was blood. The receptors were sampled from a woman aged 25 to 39 with Graves' hyperthyroidism.

The chain combines TRBV20-1 with TRBJ2-1; possibly TRBD1 or TRBD2 for D (5 bases each). From germline, CDR1 is DFQATT and CDR2 SNEGSKA (reference sequence). This CDR3 is built from 14 residues. The V gene lost 5 bases and the J gene lost 12 bases, with 23 bases spanning the gap. The CDR3 loop is CSAGLVGDRARQFF. The CDR3 nucleotides are TGCAGTGCTGGACTCGTAGGGGACCGGGCTAGGCAGTTCTTC.

In this sample, this clonotype turned up many times. The rearrangement joins TRBV15 to TRBJ2-1; no definite D call. V lost 0 bases and J lost 4, with 7 bases in between. This CDR3 contains 14 residues. From germline, CDR1 is LNHNV and CDR2 YYDKDF (reference sequence). CDR3 nucleotide sequence: TGTGCCACCAGCAGAGAACGTCTTTACAATGAGCAGTTCTTC. This sequence encodes CATSRERLYNEQFF.

The rearrangement links TRBV6-2 or TRBV6-3 to TRBJ2-2, with D hard to call. Germline-derived CDR1 and CDR2 are MNHEY and SVGEGT. Trimming removed 7 bases from V and 0 bases from J, with 9 bases in between. The CDR3 spans 14 residues. DNA of the CDR3: TGTGCCAGCACCCCAAGGGCGAACACCGGGGAGCTGTTTTTT. It codes for CASTPRANTGELFF.

This clonotype appeared many times. This rearrangement joins TRBV7-2 to TRBJ2-7, with D hard to call. The V and J ends lost 0 bases and 2 bases respectively, with 14 bases between them. The CDR3 is 16 amino acids. Germline lookup yields CDR1 SGHTA and CDR2 FQGNSA. The CDR3 protein is CASSLASGRSTYEQYF. The CDR3 nucleotides are TGTGCCAGCAGCTTAGCATCCGGCAGGTCCACCTACGAGCAGTACTTC.

The chain couples TRBV7-9 to TRBJ1-4; D is possibly TRBD1 (5 bases). Trimming removed 5 bases at V and 7 bases at J, with 17 bases between. This CDR3 spans 15 amino acids. Germline CDR1 SEHNR, CDR2 FQNEAQ (reference sequence). The CDR3 protein is CASSITRGRSEKLFF. CDR3 coding DNA: TGTGCCAGCAGCATAACACGGGGGAGGAGTGAAAAACTGTTTTTT.

As for this clonotype: Germline and junction disagree at one end, which may indicate a read error. This chain joins TRBV27 and TRBJ2-7, with a possible D match to TRBD2 (6 bases). CDR3 size: 16 residues. Germline CDR1 MNHEY, CDR2 SMNVEV (reference sequence). CDR3 region: CASSQVGGANSYEQYF. The CDR3 nucleotides are TGCGCCAGCAGCCAAGTTGGCGGGGCAAACTCCTACGAGCAGTACTTC.

This clonotype was observed a handful of times. This chain uses TRBV20-1 with TRBJ2-7; either TRBD1 or TRBD2 may fit D (6 bases each). Germline V gene lookup returns CDR1 DFQATT and CDR2 SNEGSKA (reference sequence). The CDR3 is 13 residues long. The ends were cut back, 2 bases at V and 3 bases at J, with 11 bases in the middle. CDR3 in amino acids: CSARRGASYEQYF. In nucleotides, the CDR3 is TGCAGTGCTAGAAGGGGGGCGAGCTACGAGCAGTACTTC.

The sample holds many counts of this clonotype. The chain links TRBV6-2 or TRBV6-3 to TRBJ2-1, with D possibly matching TRBD1 (5 bases). Per germline, CDR1 MNHEY and CDR2 SVGEGT. The CDR3 extends over 15 amino acids. The ends were cut back, 2 bases at V and 6 bases at J, with 14 bases in the middle. In nucleotides, the CDR3 is TGTGCCAGCAGTTACGGGGCGGCCCTAGGCAATGAGCAGTTCTTC. Translation gives CASSYGAALGNEQFF.

This clonotype was seen many times. The chain links TRBV5-1 to TRBJ2-7, with 7 positions matching TRBD2. Germline trimming cut 6 bases from V and 4 bases from J; bases unmatched to any gene: 10. Germline V gene sequence: CDR1 SGHRS, CDR2 YFSETQ. This CDR3 comprises 14 residues. The CDR3 loop is CASTTGEGLYEQYF. Written as DNA, the CDR3 is TGCGCCAGCACTACGGGGGAGGGCTTGTACGAGCAGTACTTC.

The sample holds many counts of this clonotype. The V call is TRBV7-9, the J call TRBJ2-7; TRBD2 agrees at 8 bases. J lost 0 bases, V lost 3 bases, and 4 bases had no gene match. This CDR3 is built from 15 residues. The germline gives CDR1 SEHNR, CDR2 FQNEAQ (reference sequence). CDR3 DNA sequence: TGTGCCAGCAGCTTTCAAACTAGCGGCTCCTACGAGCAGTACTTC. Amino acids: CASSFQTSGSYEQYF.

This clonotype came up many times. The chain has TRBV2 and TRBJ2-2; D unresolved. The CDR3 runs 14 residues. V was trimmed by 7 bases and J by 3 bases, leaving 12 bases between them. CDR1 is SNHLY and CDR2 is FYNNEI in the germline V gene. CDR3 DNA: TGTGCCAGCACCTCCAAATTCCACACCGGGGAGCTGTTTTTT. It codes for CASTSKFHTGELFF.

This clonotype occurred many times. This chain uses TRBV27 with TRBJ2-3; 11 bases align to TRBD2. The CDR3 length is 17 residues. V shed 4 bases, J shed 2 bases, and the junction held 8 bases outside the gene matches. Germline V CDR1 and CDR2: MNHEY, SMNVEV (reference sequence). As DNA, the CDR3 is TGTGCCAGCAGTTGGAGAGGGACTAGCGGTCACACAGATACGCAGTATTTT. Its protein is CASSWRGTSGHTDTQYF.

This clonotype was counted many times. The chain carries TRBV7-3 and TRBJ1-4; TRBD1 aligns across 8 bases. The junction had 8 bases not matched to a gene; V was cut back by 9 bases and J by 8 bases. Germline loops: CDR1 SGHTA, CDR2 FQGTGA. The CDR3 runs to 13 residues. The CDR3 nucleotides are TGTGCCAGGGATGACAGGGGAGGGGAAAAACTGTTTTTT. Protein product: CARDDRGGEKLFF. The full variable domain, with the rest looked up from reference TRBV7-3 and TRBJ1-4, is GAGVSQTPSNKVTEKGKYVELRCDPISGHTALYWYRQSLGQGPEFLIYFQGTGAADDSGLPNDRFFAVRPEGSVSTLKIQRTERGDSAVYLCARDDRGGEKLFFGSGTQLSVL.

As to this clonotype: This may come from a read error, since a much larger clone is one base off. V and J are TRBV6-1 and TRBJ2-1; 11 nucleotides align to TRBD2. Trimming took 5 bases from V and 4 from J; bases not matched to a gene: 7. CDR3 length equals 16 residues. Germline loops: CDR1 MNHNS, CDR2 SASEGT. CDR3 nucleotide sequence: TGTGCCAGCAGTAAAGTACTAGCGGGAGCTTACAATGAGCAGTTCTTC. The encoded protein is CASSKVLAGAYNEQFF.

This clonotype was seen a handful of times. The rearrangement joins TRBV12-3 or TRBV12-4 to TRBJ1-5; D may be TRBD1 (6 bases). The CDR3 is made up of 15 amino acids. Trimming cost V 0 bases and J 8 bases, with 14 bases left between them. The CDR3 DNA sequence: TGTGCCAGCAGTTTAGCGGGTGGACAGCCGAAGCCCCAGCATTTT. This encodes CASSLAGGQPKPQHF.

This clonotype was counted a few times. This chain connects TRBV14 to TRBJ2-1; D is ambiguous. Germline CDR1 and CDR2: SGHDN and FVKESK. This CDR3 comprises 11 residues. V lost 1 base to trimming and J lost 14 bases, with 9 bases between them. The CDR3 reads CASSQGTPEFF. CDR3 nucleotide sequence: TGTGCCAGCAGCCAAGGTACTCCGGAGTTCTTC.

This clonotype turned up a few times. The chain recombines TRBV7-2 with TRBJ2-6, with D possibly TRBD1 on 5 matching bases. Germline assignment: CDR1 SGHTA and CDR2 FQGNSA. This CDR3 has 15 residues. V was trimmed by 6 bases and J by 3 bases, leaving 12 bases between them. The CDR3 loop is CASRLSGIGANVLTF. The CDR3, as DNA: TGTGCCAGCAGGCTCTCAGGGATTGGGGCCAACGTCCTGACTTTC.

This rearrangement joins TRBV20-1 to TRBJ1-1; 9 nucleotides match TRBD1. The CDR3 runs 15 residues. The V gene's germline CDR1 is DFQATT and CDR2 SNEGSKA (reference sequence). The J segment lost 5 bases and the V segment lost 0 bases, leaving 7 bases of the junction unmatched. The CDR3, as DNA: TGCAGTGCTAGAGACCGGGACAGGGTAATAACTGAAGCTTTCTTT. It yields the protein CSARDRDRVITEAFF.

This clonotype was counted between two and nine times. This chain connects TRBV2 to TRBJ2-5, with a tentative D call TRBD1 (6 bases). Germline loops: CDR1 SNHLY, CDR2 FYNNEI. Trimming took off 1 base at V and 5 bases at J, with 17 bases between the two ends. The CDR3 covers 16 residues. CDR3 bases: TGTGCCAGCAGTGAAGGGACGGCTTGGGGGCGGGAGACCCAGTACTTC. Translated, it gives CASSEGTAWGRETQYF.

This clonotype was seen a handful of times. The CDR3 DNA reads as TGTGCCAGCAGTTACTCTACAGGGTTGGGAGAGACCCAGTACTTC. Translated, it gives CASSYSTGLGETQYF. The chain is built from TRBV6-5 and TRBJ2-5, with D possibly TRBD1 on 6 matching bases. The CDR3 runs to 15 residues. Germline assignment: CDR1 MNHEY and CDR2 SVGAGI. Trimming pared 0 bases from V and 4 bases from J, leaving 12 bases between.

At least ten counts were recorded for this clonotype. The chain couples TRBV3-1 to TRBJ1-4; 7 bases match TRBD1. CDR1 is LGHDT, CDR2 YNNKEL, per germline (reference sequence). The length of the CDR3 is 16 residues. V trimming: 4 bases; J trimming: 0 bases; junction bases outside the gene matches: 5. Written as DNA, the CDR3 is TGTGCCAGCAGCCCAGGGGGGGCGACAACTAATGAAAAACTGTTTTTT. Encoded protein: CASSPGGATTNEKLFF.

This clonotype has at least ten counts. The chain joins TRBV28 to TRBJ1-2; possibly TRBD1 for D (6 bases). The CDR3 extends over 16 amino acids. Trimming cost V 5 bases and J 4 bases, with 20 bases left between them. From germline, CDR1 is MDHEN and CDR2 SYDVKM. The CDR3 loop is CASSPSAQGARYGYTF. DNA for the CDR3: TGTGCCAGCAGTCCCAGCGCACAGGGTGCTCGCTATGGCTACACCTTC.

In this sample, this clonotype turned up many times. J is TRBJ2-3 and V is TRBV7-2; a weak D match, TRBD2 (6 bases). Trimming took 5 bases from V and 6 from J, leaving 9 bases between them. The CDR3 totals 12 residues. The germline V gene has CDR1 SGHTA and CDR2 FQGNSA. CDR3 amino acids: CASSSGYDTQYF. The CDR3 nucleotides read TGTGCCAGCAGCAGCGGGTACGATACGCAGTATTTT.

This clonotype was observed a few times. A read error may explain this, as a much larger clone is one base away. V is TRBV18 and J is TRBJ2-5; 12 bases match TRBD2. V lost 4 bases to trimming and J lost 6 bases; unmatched junction nucleotides: 3. The germline gives CDR1 KGHSH, CDR2 LQKENI. The CDR3 covers 14 residues. The CDR3 loop is CASSRLAGAQTQYF. The CDR3, as DNA: TGTGCCAGCTCACGACTAGCGGGAGCGCAGACCCAGTACTTC.

This clonotype was seen many times. This rearrangement joins TRBV5-1 to TRBJ1-4, with D perhaps matching TRBD1 (5 bases). The ends were cut back, 0 bases at V and 4 bases at J, with 10 bases in the middle. The CDR3 is made up of 15 amino acids. Per germline, CDR1 SGHRS and CDR2 YFSETQ. CDR3 protein: CASSLAGRYNEKLFF. The CDR3 bases are TGCGCCAGCAGCTTGGCAGGGCGGTATAATGAAAAACTGTTTTTT.

This clonotype was seen ten or more times. The V call is TRBV3-1, the J call TRBJ2-2; D is unclear. Germline CDR1 reads LGHDT; CDR2 reads YNNKEL (reference sequence). Trimming pared 0 bases from V and 0 bases from J, leaving 8 bases between. The CDR3 length is 16 residues. CDR3 nucleotide sequence: TGTGCCAGCAGCCAAGATCAAGGGTCGAACACCGGGGAGCTGTTTTTT. Its translation is CASSQDQGSNTGELFF.

This sequence joins TRBV20-1 and TRBJ2-5; 7 bases fit TRBD2. Germline CDR1 is DFQATT and CDR2 is SNEGSKA (reference sequence). V trimming: 0 bases; J trimming: 1 base; junction bases outside the gene matches: 5. The CDR3 is made up of 15 amino acids. The CDR3 coding sequence is TGCAGTGCTAGAGACCCTAGCGGCCCCCAAGAGACCCAGTACTTC. Protein product: CSARDPSGPQETQYF.

At least ten counts were recorded for this clonotype. J is TRBJ2-5 and V is TRBV20-1, with 16 bases matching TRBD2. Trimming cost V 1 base and J 5 bases; bases outside gene matches: 4. Germline values: CDR1 DFQATT, CDR2 SNEGSKA (reference sequence). This CDR3 contains 16 residues. In nucleotides, the CDR3 is TGCAGTGCTAGAGCGGGACTAGCGGGAGGGGGGGAGACCCAGTACTTC. Residues: CSARAGLAGGGETQYF.

This clonotype has ten or more counts. The rearrangement links TRBV6-1 to TRBJ1-1; perhaps TRBD1 as D (6 bases). Trimming took off 5 bases at V and 1 base at J, with 17 bases between the two ends. The CDR3 is 16 amino acids. CDR1 and CDR2 from the germline V gene are MNHNS and SASEGT. The CDR3: CASSPGQRGGNTEAFF. In DNA form, the CDR3 reads TGTGCCAGCAGTCCCGGACAGAGGGGGGGGAACACTGAAGCTTTCTTT.